These 16 T cell receptor beta chains share one sample of origin, sequenced in a study of lung T cells in sarcoidosis with Löfgren's syndrome. TCRdb reprocessed the reads via MiXCR and lists one record per CDR3 protein. The table lists some 2,400 distinct CDR3 sequences, 22% of them singletons, with 9.5% to 13% in the top ten. Input material: CD4+ T cells from bronchoalveolar lavage. The source is a human donor with sarcoidosis (Löfgren's syndrome or another form), or a control subject (not recorded which).

In its sample, this clonotype ranks as medium-sized. V usage is TRBV7-9 and J usage is TRBJ1-5; D ambiguous. This CDR3 has 12 amino acids. CDR1 and CDR2 (germline): SEHNR, FQNEAQ (reference sequence). V gave up 8 bases and J gave up 3 bases, with 8 bases separating them. This CDR3 is CASGRDNQPQHF. CDR3 coding DNA: TGTGCCAGCGGACGGGACAATCAGCCCCAGCATTTT.

With respect to this clonotype: A junction end diverges from the germline sequence, so it may reflect a read error. The chain is built from TRBV4-1 and TRBJ1-1; D ambiguous. The CDR3 sequence is 14 residues long. The V gene's germline CDR1 is MGHRA and CDR2 YSYEKL. In nucleotides, the CDR3 is TGCGCCAGCATCTTCCATGACCCGGGCGCTGAATCTTTCTTT. Translation: CASIFHDPGAESFF.

This clonotype was found many times. The chain joins TRBV3-1 to TRBJ2-1; TRBD2 matches 11 bases. V lost 4 bases to trimming and J lost 5 bases; unmatched junction nucleotides: 7. Germline V gene sequence: CDR1 LGHDT, CDR2 YNNKEL (reference sequence). There are 16 residues in the CDR3. CDR3 in amino acids: CASSPQTSGADNEQFF. In nucleotides, the CDR3 is TGTGCCAGCAGCCCTCAGACTAGCGGGGCGGACAATGAGCAGTTCTTC.

In this sample, this clonotype is medium-sized. This chain connects TRBV29-1 to TRBJ2-3; 8 nucleotides line up with TRBD1. Germline V CDR1 and CDR2: SQVTM, ANQGSEA. V trimming: 8 bases; J trimming: 2 bases; junction bases outside the gene matches: 6. The CDR3 length is 13 residues. The CDR3 DNA sequence: TGCAGCCCGGCAGGGGGCTACACAGATACGCAGTATTTT. As protein: CSPAGGYTDTQYF.

Remarks on this clonotype: The junction and the germline gene differ at one end; a read error may be behind it. The CDR3 sequence is CTSSYSGDTIYF. Written as DNA, the CDR3 is TGTACCAGCAGTTACAGTGGAGACACCATATATTTT. The genes are TRBV2 and TRBJ1-3; D not certain. The CDR3 consists of 12 residues. Germline CDR1 is SNHLY and CDR2 is FYNNEI.

By share, this clonotype counts as medium-sized (0.01 to 0.1%). The chain couples TRBV10-1 to TRBJ2-5; no reliable D call. Germline V lookup: CDR1 WNHNN, CDR2 SYGVQD (reference sequence). V lost 4 bases and J 4 bases, leaving 10 bases between the germline ends. The CDR3 runs to 13 residues. The CDR3 region is CASSGQVGETQYF. The CDR3 DNA follows: TGCGCCAGCAGTGGGCAGGTTGGAGAGACCCAGTACTTC.

This clonotype is labeled medium-sized (0.01 to 0.1%). The rearrangement uses TRBV5-1 and TRBJ2-1; D is unresolved. Germline V gives CDR1 SGHRS, CDR2 YFSETQ. CDR3 length: 13 amino acids. V was cut by 0 bases and J by 5 bases, with 6 bases left in between. The CDR3 here is CASSLAADNEQFF. CDR3 DNA sequence: TGCGCCAGCAGCTTGGCGGCAGACAATGAGCAGTTCTTC.

Within the sample, this clonotype is medium-sized. The chain uses TRBV11-2 and TRBJ2-5; D ambiguous. CDR3 size: 13 residues. The ends were cut back, 5 bases at V and 5 bases at J, with 12 bases in the middle. Germline CDR1 SGHAT, CDR2 FQNNGV. DNA of the CDR3: TGTGCCAGCAGCCACCCAACCTCGGAGACCCAGTACTTC. Translating gives CASSHPTSETQYF.

This clonotype is classed as medium-sized. V usage is TRBV7-2 and J usage is TRBJ2-6, with unresolved D. V shed 5 bases and J shed 4 bases, with 6 bases lying between them. This CDR3 is built from 13 residues. Germline V gives CDR1 SGHTA, CDR2 FQGNSA. CDR3 coding DNA: TGTGCCAGCAGCGGGTGGGGGGCCAACGTCCTGACTTTC. This gives the protein CASSGWGANVLTF.

This clonotype qualifies as medium-sized. The chain joins TRBV30 to TRBJ2-1; 8 bases align to TRBD1. J was trimmed by 10 bases and V by 2 bases; bases with no gene match: 10. This CDR3 is built from 14 residues. The germline CDR1 and CDR2 sequences are GTSNPN and SVGIG (reference sequence). CDR3 loop: CAWSLDRVEREQFF. The CDR3 DNA follows: TGTGCCTGGAGTTTGGACAGGGTAGAACGGGAGCAGTTCTTC.

By share, this clonotype counts as medium-sized. The chain is built from TRBV28 and TRBJ1-1, with 9 nucleotides matching TRBD1. V lost 5 bases and J lost 0; bases outside the gene matches: 13. This CDR3 has 18 residues. CDR1 is MDHEN, CDR2 SYDVKM, per germline. In DNA, the CDR3 is TGTGCCAGCAGTGAGTCTTACAGGGGGCGCGGGATGAACACTGAAGCTTTCTTT. Translated: CASSESYRGRGMNTEAFF.

This clonotype ranks as large (0.1 to 1%). The chain links TRBV6-1 to TRBJ2-3; 7 bases map to TRBD1. After removal of 5 bases from V and 4 bases from J, the junction contained 9 bases not matched to a gene. This CDR3 spans 15 amino acids. CDR1 and CDR2 (germline): MNHNS, SASEGT. The chain's CDR3 is CASSKRDSIADTQYF. CDR3 bases: TGTGCCAGCAGTAAACGGGACAGCATTGCAGATACGCAGTATTTT.

By frequency in the sample, this clonotype is large. The chain employs TRBV18 and TRBJ2-1, with 8 bases identical to TRBD2. Germline trimming cut 2 bases from V and 12 bases from J; bases unmatched to any gene: 6. CDR3 length: 13 amino acids. Germline CDR1 KGHSH, CDR2 LQKENI. CDR3 residues: CASSPVGGLGQFF. The CDR3 DNA reads as TGTGCCAGCTCACCAGTCGGGGGACTAGGGCAGTTCTTC.

About this clonotype itself: This may be a read error, as it is one base from a much larger clone. The J gene is TRBJ1-5, the V gene TRBV6-1; D is uncertain. The germline V gene encodes CDR1 MNHNS and CDR2 SASEGT. The CDR3 has 16 amino acids. Trimming took 5 bases from V and 3 from J, leaving 17 bases between them. DNA for the CDR3: TGTGCCAGCAGTAAAGGGATACACAGCACCAATCAGCCCCAGCATTTT. Residues: CASSKGIHSTNQPQHF.

This clonotype is large in the sample. The J gene is TRBJ1-1, the V gene TRBV28; no definite D call. The V end lost 6 bases, the J end lost 4 bases, and 9 bases lay between the germline ends. The CDR3 totals 12 residues. Germline-derived CDR1 and CDR2 are MDHEN and SYDVKM. CDR3 in DNA: TGTGCCAGCAGGAAAGGGCGCACTGAAGCTTTCTTT. It is translated as CASRKGRTEAFF.

In regard to this clonotype: A much larger clone sits a single nucleotide away, making a read error possible. The chain couples TRBV9 to TRBJ1-2; unclear D gene. The germline V gene has CDR1 SGDLS and CDR2 YYNGEE. The CDR3 loop spans 13 amino acids. The CDR3 DNA follows: TGTGCCAGCGGCGTAAGTTGGGACTATGGCTACACCTTC. It codes for CASGVSWDYGYTF. The variable domain in full, with the rest retrieved from reference TRBV9 and TRBJ1-2, is DSGVTQTPKHLITATGQRVTLRCSPRSGDLSVYWYQQSLDQGLQFLIQYYNGEERAKGNILERFSAQQFPDLHSELNLSSLELGDSALYFCASGVSWDYGYTFGSGTRLTVV.